A single T cell receptor (beta chain) is shown here with its context. Its target is unknown. The sample is drawn from a study of cytomegalovirus exposure and HLA in healthy donors. General study results and limits: As confirmed in vitro, a few CMV-associated chains were specific for CMV antigens. Most TCR sequences were seen very rarely across donors, but some public TCRs occurred in many.

The CDR3 is 16 amino acids. Trimming shortened V by 4 bases and J by 6 bases, and 18 bases separated the two germline ends. Germline V gene sequence: CDR1 SGHDN, CDR2 FVKESK. Sequencing used immunoSEQ multiplex PCR; TCRdb keeps in-frame clones, though not all of them. Seen here are around 90,000 clones, roughly 80% observed once, and the top ten hold 9.5% to 13%. Sequences were obtained from PBMCs. The clonotype originates from a woman in her late teens or twenties in good health and CMV-seropositive. The rearrangement links TRBV14 to TRBJ2-2; D ambiguous. The CDR3 coding sequence is TGTGCCAGCAGCCCACTCTCCGAGACTTTGGCCGGGGAGCTGTTTTTT. Protein: CASSPLSETLAGELFF. Supplemented by reference TRBV14 and TRBJ2-2, the full variable domain reads EAGVTQFPSHSVIEKGQTVTLRCDPISGHDNLYWYRRVMGKEIKFLLHFVKESKQDESGMPNNRFLAERTGGTYSTLKVQPAELEDSGVYFCASSPLSETLAGELFFGEGSRLTVL.